This TCR beta chain was observed in a study of prognosis after radiotherapy for stage I lung cancer. Across the study: Stage I non-small cell lung cancer patients were enrolled between April 2018 and early 2019.

V was pared by 4 bases and J by 8 bases, with 14 bases between. The CDR3 has 13 residues. Per the germline V gene, CDR1 is SQVTM and CDR2 is ANQGSEA. Genomic DNA was subjected to two-round multiplex PCR for amplification of TCR beta CDR3. Primers specific to each TRBV and TRBJ gene drove first-round PCR. TCRdb re-analysed the multiplex PCR reads in MiXCR, keeping a single row per CDR3 protein. Of 20,000 to 25,000 distinct CDR3 sequences detected, around 42% appear once; the ten largest clones hold around 60%. The gene calls are TRBV29-1 and TRBJ1-4; D unclear. The source was PBMCs, collected before or after stereotactic body radiation therapy (not recorded which). This sequence was found in a donor aged 50 or older with non-small cell lung cancer. The CDR3 region is CSVVAVVGEKLFF. The CDR3 DNA sequence: TGCAGCGTTGTGGCAGTGGTTGGCGAAAAACTGTTTTTT.